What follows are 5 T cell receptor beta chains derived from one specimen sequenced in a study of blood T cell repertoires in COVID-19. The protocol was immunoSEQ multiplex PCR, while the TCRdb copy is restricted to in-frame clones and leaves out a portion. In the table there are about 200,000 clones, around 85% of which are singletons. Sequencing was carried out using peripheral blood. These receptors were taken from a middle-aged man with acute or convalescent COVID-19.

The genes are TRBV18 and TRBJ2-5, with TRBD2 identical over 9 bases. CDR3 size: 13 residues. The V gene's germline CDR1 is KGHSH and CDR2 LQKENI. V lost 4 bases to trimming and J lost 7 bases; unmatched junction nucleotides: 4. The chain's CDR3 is CASSRTSEGTQYF. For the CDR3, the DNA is TGTGCCAGCTCACGGACTAGCGAGGGGACCCAGTACTTC.

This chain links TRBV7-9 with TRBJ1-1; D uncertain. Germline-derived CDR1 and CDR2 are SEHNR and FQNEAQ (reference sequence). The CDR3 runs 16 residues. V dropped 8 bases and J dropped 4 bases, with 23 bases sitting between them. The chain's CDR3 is CASRWGYDPRGTEAFF. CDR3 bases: TGTGCCAGCCGTTGGGGATACGACCCTCGGGGCACTGAAGCTTTCTTT.

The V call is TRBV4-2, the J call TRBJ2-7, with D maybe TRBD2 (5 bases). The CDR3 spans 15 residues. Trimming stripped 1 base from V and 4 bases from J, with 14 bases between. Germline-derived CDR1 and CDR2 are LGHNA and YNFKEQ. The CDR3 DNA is TGTGCCAGCAGCCAAGCCGGAGGCTCCTTTTACGAGCAGTACTTC. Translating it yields CASSQAGGSFYEQYF.

The CDR3, as DNA: TGTGCCAGCAGCCAAGACGTAAATCAGCCCCAGCATTTT. It translates to CASSQDVNQPQHF. The V and J genes are TRBV3-1 (or the pseudogene TRBV3-2) and TRBJ1-5; D not certain. The CDR3 is 13 amino acids. V was trimmed by 0 bases and J by 4 bases, leaving 4 bases between them. Looked up from germline, CDR1 is LGHDT and CDR2 is YNNKEL (reference sequence).

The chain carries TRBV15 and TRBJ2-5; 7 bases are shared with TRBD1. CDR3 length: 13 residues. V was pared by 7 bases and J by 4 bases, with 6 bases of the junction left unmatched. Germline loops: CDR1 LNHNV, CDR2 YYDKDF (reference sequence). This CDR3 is CATNDRDPETQYF. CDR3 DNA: TGTGCCACCAACGACAGGGACCCAGAGACCCAGTACTTC.